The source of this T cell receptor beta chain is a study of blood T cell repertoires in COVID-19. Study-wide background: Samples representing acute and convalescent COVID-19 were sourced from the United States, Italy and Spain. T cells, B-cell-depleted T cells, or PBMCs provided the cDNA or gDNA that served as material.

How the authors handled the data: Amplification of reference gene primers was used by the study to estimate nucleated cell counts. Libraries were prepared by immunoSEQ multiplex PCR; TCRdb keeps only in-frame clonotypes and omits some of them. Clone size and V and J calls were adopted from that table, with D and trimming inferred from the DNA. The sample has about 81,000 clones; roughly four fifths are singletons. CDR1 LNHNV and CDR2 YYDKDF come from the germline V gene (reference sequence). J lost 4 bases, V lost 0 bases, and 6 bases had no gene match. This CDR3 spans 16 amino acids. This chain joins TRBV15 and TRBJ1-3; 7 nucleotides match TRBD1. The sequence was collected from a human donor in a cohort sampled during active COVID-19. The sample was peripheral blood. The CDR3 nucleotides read TGTGCCACCAGCAGAGATCTGGCAGGGGGAGGAAACACCATATATTTT. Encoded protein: CATSRDLAGGGNTIYF. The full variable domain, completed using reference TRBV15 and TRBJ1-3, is DAMVIQNPRYQVTQFGKPVTLSCSQTLNHNVMYWYQQKSSQAPKLLFHYYDKDFNNEADTPDNFQSRRPNTSFCFLDIRSPGLGDTAMYLCATSRDLAGGGNTIYFGEGSWLTVV.